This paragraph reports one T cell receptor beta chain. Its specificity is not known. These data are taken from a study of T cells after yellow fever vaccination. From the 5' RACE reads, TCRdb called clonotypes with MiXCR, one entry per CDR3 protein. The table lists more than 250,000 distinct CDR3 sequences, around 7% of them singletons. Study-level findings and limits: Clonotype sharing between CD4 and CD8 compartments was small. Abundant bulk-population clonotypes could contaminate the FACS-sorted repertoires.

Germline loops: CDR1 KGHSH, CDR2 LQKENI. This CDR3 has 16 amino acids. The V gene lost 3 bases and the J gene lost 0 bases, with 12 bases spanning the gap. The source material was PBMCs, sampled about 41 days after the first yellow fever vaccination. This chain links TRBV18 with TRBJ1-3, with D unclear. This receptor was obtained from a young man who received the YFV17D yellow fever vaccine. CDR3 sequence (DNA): TGTGCCAGCTCACCTTCGCAGGTCAGCTCTGGAAACACCATATATTTT. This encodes CASSPSQVSSGNTIYF. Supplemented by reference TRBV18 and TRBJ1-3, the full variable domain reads NAGVMQNPRHLVRRRGQEARLRCSPMKGHSHVYWYRQLPEEGLKFMVYLQKENIIDESGMPKERFSAEFPKEGPSILRIQQVVRGDSAAYFCASSPSQVSSGNTIYFGEGSWLTVV.